The 5 T cell receptor beta chains presented below share a single source sample, sequenced in a study of T-cell reconstitution after alpha-beta-depleted transplantation in children. As it was prepared, the TCRbeta library received unique molecular identifiers. TCRdb re-derived calls from the PCR reads in MiXCR, one entry per CDR3 protein. Here the sample spans some 830,000 distinct CDR3 sequences, 16% being singletons. Material: PBMCs, mostly from graft donor cells, obtained 360 days after TCRalphabeta/CD19-depleted stem cell transplant. Receptor source: a male patient aged 5 to 17 who had a stem cell transplant for acute lymphoblastic leukemia, so the T cells may come from the graft donor.

In regard to this clonotype: This clone may be a read error of a much larger clone one base away. The conserved phenylalanine or tryptophan normally closing the CDR3 is absent here, so this likely arose from a read error. The chain couples TRBV5-6 to TRBJ2-7; either TRBD1 or TRBD2 may supply D (5 bases each). The CDR3 sequence is 16 residues long. Germline V lookup: CDR1 SGHDT, CDR2 YYEEEE. The germline V and J ends were trimmed by 4 bases and 0 bases, with 17 bases remaining between them. The CDR3 sequence: CASSLPGDPDSYEQYS. The CDR3 DNA reads as TGTGCCAGCAGCCTTCCCGGGGACCCCGACTCCTACGAGCAGTACTCC.

This clonotype was found a few times. V is TRBV12-3 or TRBV12-4 and J is TRBJ1-5; TRBD1 might be the D (5 bases). CDR3 length: 12 residues. V lost 5 bases to trimming and J lost 6 bases, with 8 bases between them. DNA for the CDR3: TGTGCCAGCAGTGGTACAGGTCAGCCCCAGCATTTT. Its translation is CASSGTGQPQHF.

The table lists this clonotype with many counts. The rearrangement uses TRBV27 and TRBJ2-1; D might be TRBD1 (5 bases). Trimming pared 2 bases from V and 8 bases from J, leaving 13 bases between. CDR3 length equals 14 residues. Looked up from germline, CDR1 is MNHEY and CDR2 is SMNVEV (reference sequence). CDR3 sequence (DNA): TGTGCCAGCAGTTTAGTTTCAGGGCTAGATGAGCAGTTCTTC. Its protein product is CASSLVSGLDEQFF.

This clonotype appeared a few times. The V call is TRBV21-1, the J call TRBJ2-1; the table's D call of TRBD1 was not tested on the DNA. TRBV21-1 is marked as a pseudogene. This CDR3 spans 16 amino acids. The CDR3 DNA sequence: TGTGCCAGCAGCAAAGAGGGACGAACCTCCTACAATGAGCAGTTCTTC. Amino acids: CASSKEGRTSYNEQFF.

The J gene is TRBJ2-7, the V gene TRBV12-3 or TRBV12-4; 7 bases align to TRBD2. The V gene end was trimmed by 5 bases and the J gene end by 5 bases; junction bases not matched to a gene: 6. CDR3 size: 13 residues. The CDR3 loop is CASSRREFNEQYF. The CDR3 coding sequence is TGTGCCAGCAGTAGGCGGGAGTTTAACGAGCAGTACTTC.